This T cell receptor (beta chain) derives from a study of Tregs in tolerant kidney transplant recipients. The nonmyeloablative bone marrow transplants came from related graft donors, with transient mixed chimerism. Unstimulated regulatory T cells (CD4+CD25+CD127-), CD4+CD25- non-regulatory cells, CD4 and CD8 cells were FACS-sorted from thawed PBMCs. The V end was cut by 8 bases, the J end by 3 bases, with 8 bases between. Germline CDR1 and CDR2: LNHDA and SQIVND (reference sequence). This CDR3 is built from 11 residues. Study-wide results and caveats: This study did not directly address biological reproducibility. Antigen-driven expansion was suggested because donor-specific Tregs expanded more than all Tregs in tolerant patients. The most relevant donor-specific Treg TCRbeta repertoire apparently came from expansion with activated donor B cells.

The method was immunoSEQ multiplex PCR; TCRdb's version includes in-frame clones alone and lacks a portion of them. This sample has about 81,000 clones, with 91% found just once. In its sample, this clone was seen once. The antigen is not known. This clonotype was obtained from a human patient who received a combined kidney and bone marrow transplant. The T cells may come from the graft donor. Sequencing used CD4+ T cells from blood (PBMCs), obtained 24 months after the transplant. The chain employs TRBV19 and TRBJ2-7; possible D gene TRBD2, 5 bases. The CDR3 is CASGLHYEQYF. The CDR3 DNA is TGTGCCAGTGGACTCCACTACGAGCAGTACTTC.